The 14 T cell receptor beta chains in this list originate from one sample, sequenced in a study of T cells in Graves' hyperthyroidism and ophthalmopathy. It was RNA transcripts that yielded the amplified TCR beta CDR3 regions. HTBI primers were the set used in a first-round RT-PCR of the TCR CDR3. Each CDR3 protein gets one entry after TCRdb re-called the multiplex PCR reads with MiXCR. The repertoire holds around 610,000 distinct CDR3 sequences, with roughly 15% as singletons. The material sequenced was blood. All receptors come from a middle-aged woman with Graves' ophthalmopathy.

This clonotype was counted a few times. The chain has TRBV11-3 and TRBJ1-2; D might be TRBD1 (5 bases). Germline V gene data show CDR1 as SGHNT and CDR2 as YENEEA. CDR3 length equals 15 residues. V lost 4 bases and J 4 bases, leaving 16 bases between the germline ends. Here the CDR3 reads CASSSRDGDTYGYTF. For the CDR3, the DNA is TGTGCCAGCAGCTCCCGGGACGGAGATACCTATGGCTACACCTTC.

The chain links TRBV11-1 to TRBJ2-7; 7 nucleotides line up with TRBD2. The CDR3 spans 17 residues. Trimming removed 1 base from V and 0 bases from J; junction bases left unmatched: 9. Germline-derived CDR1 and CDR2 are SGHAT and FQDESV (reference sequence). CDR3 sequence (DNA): TGTGCCAGCAGCTTAGGCCTCGCGGGGGTGCTCTCCTACGAGCAGTACTTC. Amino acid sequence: CASSLGLAGVLSYEQYF.

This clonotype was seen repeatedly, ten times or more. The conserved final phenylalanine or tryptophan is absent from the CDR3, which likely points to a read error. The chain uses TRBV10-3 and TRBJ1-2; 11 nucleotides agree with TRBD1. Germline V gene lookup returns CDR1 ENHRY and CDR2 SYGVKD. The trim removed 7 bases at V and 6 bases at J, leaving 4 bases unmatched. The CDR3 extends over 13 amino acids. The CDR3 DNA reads TGTGCCATCACCGGGACAGGGGGAGATGGCTACACCCTC. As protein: CAITGTGGDGYTL.

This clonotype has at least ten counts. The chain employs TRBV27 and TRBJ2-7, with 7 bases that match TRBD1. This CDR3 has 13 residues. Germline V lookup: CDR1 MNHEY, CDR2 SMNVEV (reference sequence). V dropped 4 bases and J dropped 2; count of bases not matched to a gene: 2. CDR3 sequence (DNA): TGTGCCAGCAGTTGGGGGACAGCCTACGAGCAGTACTTC. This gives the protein CASSWGTAYEQYF.

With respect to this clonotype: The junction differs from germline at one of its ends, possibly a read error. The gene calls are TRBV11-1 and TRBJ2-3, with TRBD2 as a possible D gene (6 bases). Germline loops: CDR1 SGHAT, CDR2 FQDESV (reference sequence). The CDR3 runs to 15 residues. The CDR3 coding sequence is TGTGCCAGCAACTTAGCGCGGGGCACCACAGATACGCAGTATTTT. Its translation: CASNLARGTTDTQYF.

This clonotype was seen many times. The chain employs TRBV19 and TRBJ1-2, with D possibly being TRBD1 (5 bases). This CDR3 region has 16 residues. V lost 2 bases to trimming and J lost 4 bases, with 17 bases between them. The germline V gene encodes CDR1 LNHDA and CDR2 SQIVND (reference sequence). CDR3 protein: CASSIYIQGQSYGYTF. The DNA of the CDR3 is TGTGCCAGTAGTATATACATCCAGGGTCAGAGCTATGGCTACACCTTC.

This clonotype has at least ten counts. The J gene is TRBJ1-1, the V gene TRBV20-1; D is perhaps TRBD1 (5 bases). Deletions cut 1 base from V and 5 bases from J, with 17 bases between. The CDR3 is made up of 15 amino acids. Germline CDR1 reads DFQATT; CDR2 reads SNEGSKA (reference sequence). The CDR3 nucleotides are TGCAGTGCTAGAGCCCGCCCATTAGGGGAGACTGAAGCTTTCTTT. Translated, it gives CSARARPLGETEAFF.

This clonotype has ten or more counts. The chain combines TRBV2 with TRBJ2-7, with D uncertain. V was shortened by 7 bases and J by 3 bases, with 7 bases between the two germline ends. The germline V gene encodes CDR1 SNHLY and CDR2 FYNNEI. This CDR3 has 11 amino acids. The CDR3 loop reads CASNPIYEQYF. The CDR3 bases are TGTGCCAGCAACCCCATCTACGAGCAGTACTTC.

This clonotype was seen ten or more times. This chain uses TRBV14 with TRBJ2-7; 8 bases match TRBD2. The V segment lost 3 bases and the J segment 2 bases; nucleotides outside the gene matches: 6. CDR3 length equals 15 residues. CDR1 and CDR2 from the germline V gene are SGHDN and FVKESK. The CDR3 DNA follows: TGTGCCAGCAGCCAGAGGGTAGCGGGACCCTACGAGCAGTACTTC. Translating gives CASSQRVAGPYEQYF.

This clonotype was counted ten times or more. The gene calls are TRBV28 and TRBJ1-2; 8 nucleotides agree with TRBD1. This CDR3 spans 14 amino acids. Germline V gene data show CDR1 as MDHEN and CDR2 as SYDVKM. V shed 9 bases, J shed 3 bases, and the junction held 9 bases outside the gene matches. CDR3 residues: CASPAQGADYGYTF. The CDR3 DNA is TGTGCCAGTCCCGCTCAGGGGGCTGACTATGGCTACACCTTC.

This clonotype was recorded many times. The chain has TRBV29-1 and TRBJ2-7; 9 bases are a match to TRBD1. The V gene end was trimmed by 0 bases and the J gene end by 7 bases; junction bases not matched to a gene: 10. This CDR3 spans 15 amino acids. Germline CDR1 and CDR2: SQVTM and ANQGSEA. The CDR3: CSVEDGNRGPKEQYF. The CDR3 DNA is TGCAGCGTTGAAGACGGGAACAGGGGGCCAAAAGAGCAGTACTTC.

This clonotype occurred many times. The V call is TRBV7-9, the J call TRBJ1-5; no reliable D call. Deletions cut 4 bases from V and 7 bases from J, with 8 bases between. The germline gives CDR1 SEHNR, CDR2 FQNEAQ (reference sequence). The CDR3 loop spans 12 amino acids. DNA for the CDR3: TGTGCCAGCAGCTCTGAGGGCCAGCCCCAGCATTTT. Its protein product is CASSSEGQPQHF.

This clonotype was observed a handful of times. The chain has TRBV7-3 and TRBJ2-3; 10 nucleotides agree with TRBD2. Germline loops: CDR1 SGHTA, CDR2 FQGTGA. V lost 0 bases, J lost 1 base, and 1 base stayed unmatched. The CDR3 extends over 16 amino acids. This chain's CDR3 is CASSLTGTSGTDTQYF. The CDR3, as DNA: TGTGCCAGCAGCTTAACCGGGACTAGCGGCACAGATACGCAGTATTTT.

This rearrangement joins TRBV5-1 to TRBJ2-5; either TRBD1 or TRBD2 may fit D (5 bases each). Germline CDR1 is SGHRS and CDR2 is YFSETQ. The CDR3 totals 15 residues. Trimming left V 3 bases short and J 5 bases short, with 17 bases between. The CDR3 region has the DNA TGCGCCAGCAGCTCGTCGGGACCCCTCAGGGAGACCCAGTACTTC. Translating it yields CASSSSGPLRETQYF. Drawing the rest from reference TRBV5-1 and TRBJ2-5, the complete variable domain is KAGVTQTPRYLIKTRGQQVTLSCSPISGHRSVSWYQQTPGQGLQFLFEYFSETQRNKGNFPGRFSGRQFSNSRSEMNVSTLELGDSALYLCASSSSGPLRETQYFGPGTRLLVL.